Following are 23 T cell receptor beta chains from one sample sequenced in a study of blood T cells in healthy people across ages (dated by TCRdb to between 2014 and 2017). Library preparation employed 5' RACE. TCRdb lists the instrument as Illumina HiSeq 2500. The second PCR ran for about 6 to 12 cycles and used a J-beta primer mix along with a sample-barcoded 5' primer. In TCRdb, the public reads were trimmed at Q25 with fastp and aligned with MiXCR, with productive beta chains retained. Entries that share a CDR3 protein sequence are merged under the most common genes and DNA. The sample table contains about 700,000 distinct CDR3 sequences; only one count was recorded for about 30% of them. Roughly 15% of the sample rests with the top ten. Sequenced: blood. The receptors were sampled from a woman over 75 in good health. Donor details come from another sample of the same person, matched by shared clones.

In its sample, this clonotype was seen many times. The rearrangement uses TRBV9 and TRBJ2-7, with a tentative D call TRBD2 (6 bases). Trimming removed 4 bases from V and 1 base from J, with 12 bases in between. Germline V gene lookup returns CDR1 SGDLS and CDR2 YYNGEE. CDR3 length: 14 residues. CDR3: CASSPGGDSYEQYF. The DNA for the CDR3 is TGTGCCAGCAGCCCCGGCGGGGATTCCTACGAGCAGTACTTC.

Concerning this clonotype itself: The germline gene is not matched at one end of the junction; a read error may be the cause. The CDR3 spells CSASGNRGPKAYISPLHF. The CDR3 DNA reads TGCAGTGCTAGTGGAAACAGGGGGCCAAAGGCCTATATTTCACCCCTCCACTTT. The rearrangement links TRBV20-1 to TRBJ1-6, with 9 bases that match TRBD1. CDR1 DFQATT and CDR2 SNEGSKA come from the germline V gene (reference sequence). The CDR3 runs to 18 residues.

The rearrangement uses TRBV6-1 and TRBJ1-2, with unresolved D. Germline CDR1 and CDR2: MNHNS and SASEGT. Deletions cut 1 base from V and 4 bases from J, with 13 bases between. This CDR3 is built from 15 residues. CDR3 protein: CASSEGQAGSYGYTF. In nucleotides, the CDR3 is TGTGCCAGCAGTGAAGGTCAGGCGGGTTCCTATGGCTACACCTTC.

The table lists this clonotype with many counts. V is TRBV20-1 and J is TRBJ1-1, with TRBD1 identical over 10 bases. Germline CDR1 reads DFQATT; CDR2 reads SNEGSKA (reference sequence). The CDR3 is made up of 16 amino acids. Unmatched junction bases numbered 8, after V lost 3 bases and J lost 1 base. The CDR3 nucleotides are TGCAGTGCTAGCTCGCCGACAGGGGGCAGGAACACTGAAGCTTTCTTT. This sequence encodes CSASSPTGGRNTEAFF.

This clonotype was found many times. The chain employs TRBV20-1 and TRBJ2-3; TRBD2 matches at 11 bases. Germline CDR1 and CDR2: DFQATT and SNEGSKA (reference sequence). With V trimmed by 4 bases and J by 6 bases, 12 bases remained unmatched. This CDR3 contains 16 residues. CDR3 in amino acids: CSATNASGGRRDTQYF. The CDR3 nucleotides read TGCAGTGCTACCAATGCTAGCGGGGGGAGACGGGATACGCAGTATTTT.

This clonotype showed up many times. This chain links TRBV7-3 with TRBJ2-5, with 8 bases identical to TRBD2. After removal of 1 base from V and 4 bases from J, the junction contained 2 bases not matched to a gene. The length of the CDR3 is 14 residues. Germline lookup yields CDR1 SGHTA and CDR2 FQGTGA. The CDR3 bases are TGTGCCAGCAGCTTAAACGGGGGGGCAGAGACCCAGTACTTC. Protein sequence: CASSLNGGAETQYF.

Written as DNA, the CDR3 is TGTGCCTGGTGTCATGACACACAAAATACGCAGTATTTT. Amino acid sequence: CAWCHDTQNTQYF. The chain combines TRBV30 with TRBJ2-3, with D unclear. The CDR3 is made up of 13 amino acids. Germline V gene data show CDR1 as GTSNPN and CDR2 as SVGIG (reference sequence). V was trimmed by 5 bases and J by 7 bases, leaving 16 bases between them. Filled out from reference TRBV30 and TRBJ2-3, the complete variable domain reads SQTIHQWPATLVQPVGSPLSLECTVEGTSNPNLYWYRQAAGRGLQLLFYSVGIGQISSEVPQNLSASRPQDRQFILSSKKLLLSDSGFYLCAWCHDTQNTQYFGPGTRLTVL.

This clonotype was seen repeatedly, ten times or more. This chain joins TRBV28 and TRBJ1-2; D is unresolved. The V gene's germline CDR1 is MDHEN and CDR2 SYDVKM. V was clipped by 1 base and J by 7 bases, with 10 bases between them. CDR3 length: 13 residues. The CDR3 loop is CASSLSSVGGYTF. In nucleotides, the CDR3 is TGTGCCAGCAGTTTATCGTCGGTCGGTGGCTACACCTTC.

This clonotype has at least ten counts. The chain recombines TRBV5-1 with TRBJ1-1; perhaps TRBD1 as D (5 bases). CDR3 length: 15 residues. Between the trimmed V and J ends, which lost 1 base and 2 bases, there was a span of 12 bases. Germline V CDR1 and CDR2: SGHRS, YFSETQ. The CDR3 spells CASSLSLTVNTEAFF. Here the CDR3 DNA reads TGCGCCAGCAGCTTGTCCCTGACAGTCAACACTGAAGCTTTCTTT.

The chain joins TRBV29-1 to TRBJ2-1; TRBD1 is a possible D gene (5 bases). Germline V gene lookup returns CDR1 SQVTM and CDR2 ANQGSEA. V was clipped by 4 bases and J by 8 bases, with 9 bases between them. The CDR3 has 11 amino acids. CDR3 sequence reads: CSVARVDEQFF. The CDR3 DNA is TGCAGCGTTGCCAGGGTAGATGAGCAGTTCTTC.

This clonotype was recorded many times. The CDR3: CASSAIAGGARNEQFF. DNA for the CDR3: TGTGCCAGCAGCGCGATAGCGGGGGGGGCTAGGAATGAGCAGTTCTTC. The rearrangement links TRBV9 to TRBJ2-1; 11 bases match TRBD2. Germline loops: CDR1 SGDLS, CDR2 YYNGEE. V lost 3 bases, J lost 7 bases, and 9 bases stayed unmatched. CDR3 length: 16 residues.

The chain is built from TRBV24-1 and TRBJ2-5; no reliable D call. This CDR3 comprises 14 residues. Germline lookup yields CDR1 KGHDR and CDR2 SFDVKD. V dropped 3 bases and J dropped 11 bases, with 18 bases sitting between them. In DNA form, the CDR3 reads TGTGCCACCAGTGATACACGAAACACCCGCAAGCAGTACTTC. Its translation is CATSDTRNTRKQYF.

This clonotype was counted a single time. V and J are TRBV20-1 and TRBJ2-3; the match to TRBD2 covers 10 bases. The CDR3 totals 14 residues. V trimming: 5 bases; J trimming: 3 bases; junction bases outside the gene matches: 5. Germline assignment: CDR1 DFQATT and CDR2 SNEGSKA (reference sequence). CDR3 amino acids: CSAEREGKTDTQYF. As DNA, the CDR3 is TGCAGTGCTGAGCGGGAGGGGAAGACAGATACGCAGTATTTT.

This clonotype was picked up a small number of times. CDR3 nucleotides: TGTGCCAGTAGTATAGATCCTATTGATACGCAGTATTTT. As protein: CASSIDPIDTQYF. The chain carries TRBV19 and TRBJ2-3, with D unclear. Trimming took 0 bases from V and 6 from J, leaving 7 bases between them. The germline gives CDR1 LNHDA, CDR2 SQIVND (reference sequence). The CDR3 totals 13 residues. Drawing the rest from reference TRBV19 and TRBJ2-3, the complete variable domain is DGGITQSPKYLFRKEGQNVTLSCEQNLNHDAMYWYRQDPGQGLRLIYYSQIVNDFQKGDIAEGYSVSREKKESFPLTVTSAQKNPTAFYLCASSIDPIDTQYFGPGTRLTVL.

As regards this clonotype: A much bigger clone sits one base away, suggesting this may be a read error. The V call is TRBV5-1, the J call TRBJ2-7; 9 bases match TRBD2. After removal of 2 bases from V and 5 bases from J, the junction contained 11 bases not matched to a gene. The CDR3 has 16 amino acids. The V gene's germline CDR1 is SGHRS and CDR2 YFSETQ. CDR3 DNA: TGCGCCAGCAGCTTTCGGCGGGGGGGCAGGGGACACGAGCAGTACTTC. Protein product: CASSFRRGGRGHEQYF.

The J gene is TRBJ1-5, the V gene TRBV6-2 or TRBV6-3; D gene uncertain. From germline, CDR1 is MNHEY and CDR2 SVGEGT. Trimming left V 6 bases short and J 5 bases short, with 14 bases between. The length of the CDR3 is 14 residues. In DNA, the CDR3 is TGTGCCAGCAGGAGTGACGGGGAGGATCAGCCCCAGCATTTT. Translation gives CASRSDGEDQPQHF.

This clonotype was picked up many times. The chain has TRBV29-1 and TRBJ1-1; D is possibly TRBD1 (5 bases). Germline V gene sequence: CDR1 SQVTM, CDR2 ANQGSEA. V lost 6 bases and J lost 4, with 12 bases in between. The CDR3 has 12 residues. CDR3 residues: CSVDITGTEAFF. The CDR3 nucleotides are TGCAGCGTCGATATTACAGGCACTGAAGCTTTCTTT.

At least ten counts were recorded for this clonotype. The chain recombines TRBV20-1 with TRBJ1-2; D may be TRBD1 (6 bases). Trimming stripped 3 bases from V and 12 bases from J, with 17 bases between. The CDR3 covers 12 residues. The germline V gene encodes CDR1 DFQATT and CDR2 SNEGSKA (reference sequence). The CDR3 DNA sequence: TGCAGTGCTAGGGAGCCAGGGGCCAGAAACACCTTC. It specifies CSAREPGARNTF.

The V gene is TRBV5-6, the J gene TRBJ1-2; no clear D. Germline CDR1 reads SGHDT; CDR2 reads YYEEEE. The CDR3 contains 13 residues. The V gene lost 2 bases and the J gene lost 6 bases, with 11 bases spanning the gap. CDR3 protein: CASSFGSRDGYTF. The CDR3 DNA reads as TGTGCCAGCAGCTTTGGGTCGAGGGATGGCTACACCTTC.

This clonotype was seen many times. The chain links TRBV5-1 to TRBJ2-3; 7 positions agree with TRBD1. Trimming took 7 bases from V and 1 from J; bases not matched to a gene: 6. Germline CDR1 reads SGHRS; CDR2 reads YFSETQ. This CDR3 is 14 amino acids long. The CDR3 protein is CASYSQGGTDTQYF. The CDR3 DNA sequence: TGCGCCAGCTACAGCCAGGGGGGCACAGATACGCAGTATTTT.

This clonotype was seen more than once but under ten times. The chain is built from TRBV3-1 and TRBJ1-4, with D possibly TRBD1 on 5 matching bases. This CDR3 region has 14 residues. Trimming took 6 bases from V and 8 from J, leaving 16 bases between them. The germline V gene encodes CDR1 LGHDT and CDR2 YNNKEL (reference sequence). The CDR3 nucleotides read TGTGCCAGCAGACTCGGAGCGAAGGGGGAAAAACTGTTTTTT. Amino acid sequence: CASRLGAKGEKLFF. Together with reference TRBV3-1 and TRBJ1-4, the CDR3 gives the full variable domain: DTAVSQTPKYLVTQMGNDKSIKCEQNLGHDTMYWYKQDSKKFLKIMFSYNNKELIINETVPNRFSPKSPDKAHLNLHINSLELGDSAVYFCASRLGAKGEKLFFGSGTQLSVL.

The chain links TRBV3-1 to TRBJ2-6, with D unclear. Germline values: CDR1 LGHDT, CDR2 YNNKEL (reference sequence). Trimming shortened V by 0 bases and J by 5 bases, and 8 bases separated the two germline ends. The CDR3 loop spans 15 amino acids. CDR3 DNA: TGTGCCAGCAGCCAAGACGACTCGAGGGCCAACGTCCTGACTTTC. As protein: CASSQDDSRANVLTF.

The table lists this clonotype with many counts. Since a much larger clone is just one base distant, this may be a read error. The CDR3 DNA sequence: TGTGCCAGCAGCCAAAAAAACGGGCGGGGGCCGGGGAGGGAGCAGTACTTC. It translates to CASSQKNGRGPGREQYF. The chain combines TRBV14 with TRBJ2-7; the D gene is possibly TRBD2 (7 bases). Germline V lookup: CDR1 SGHDN, CDR2 FVKESK. Between the trimmed V and J ends, which lost 2 bases and 7 bases, there was a span of 24 bases. This CDR3 has 17 residues.